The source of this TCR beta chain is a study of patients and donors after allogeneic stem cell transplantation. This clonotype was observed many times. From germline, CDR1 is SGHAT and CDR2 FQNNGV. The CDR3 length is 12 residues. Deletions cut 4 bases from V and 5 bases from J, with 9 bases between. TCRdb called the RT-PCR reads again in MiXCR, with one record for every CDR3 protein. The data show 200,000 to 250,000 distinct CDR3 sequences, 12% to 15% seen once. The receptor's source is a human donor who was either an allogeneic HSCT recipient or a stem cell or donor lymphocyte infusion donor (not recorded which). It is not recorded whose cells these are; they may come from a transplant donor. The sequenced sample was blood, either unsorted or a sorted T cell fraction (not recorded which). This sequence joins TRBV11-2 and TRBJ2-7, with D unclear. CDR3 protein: CASSSLADEQYF. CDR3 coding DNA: TGTGCCAGCAGCTCCTTGGCTGACGAGCAGTACTTC.